The rows below give T cell receptor beta chains drawn from one sample of a study of OX40 agonist ivuxolimab in advanced cancers. Repertoires were generated with immunoSEQ multiplex PCR, while TCRdb's copy carries only in-frame clones and drops some. The sample holds 60,000 to 100,000 clones, 85% to 95% seen once. Sequenced here: CD4+ or CD8+ T cells sorted from blood, sampled in a trial of the OX40 agonist ivuxolimab. The receptors were sampled from an adult with an advanced solid tumor such as melanoma, head and neck, liver or kidney cancer. Both conserved end residues are part of each CDR3. The D gene is left open where the match is weak. Part of the rows lack a size; the others show once, few, many or a class for expanded clones.

V,J,size,D,DNA,CDR3
TRBV27,TRBJ2-5,.,TRBD1,TGTGCCAGCAGCCGTCCGGGACAGGGGGAAGAGACCCAGTACTTC,CASSRPGQGEETQYF
TRBV27,TRBJ2-7,.,TRBD1,TGTGCCAGCAGACACCGCCCAGGGGGCCTCCCGGCCGAGCAGTACTTC,CASRHRPGGLPAEQYF
TRBV4-1,TRBJ2-7,.,TRBD1,TGCGCCAGCAGCCAGAGGACAGGCGGAAGCTACGAGCAGTACTTC,CASSQRTGGSYEQYF
TRBV11-2,TRBJ1-3,once,.,TGTGCCAGCAGCTTAGAAGGGGCCGGCCTCCTCCCCCCGGACACCATATATTTT,CASSLEGAGLLPPDTIYF
TRBV4-1,TRBJ2-7,.,.,TGCGCCAGCAGCCAAGGGCCAGGGGGGTGGGGATACGAGCAGTACTTC,CASSQGPGGWGYEQYF
TRBV9,TRBJ2-1,.,TRBD2,TGTGCCAGCAGCGGGAGCGGGGGCCCCACTCATAGCTCCTACAATGAGCAGTTCTTC,CASSGSGGPTHSSYNEQFF
TRBV5-8,TRBJ1-5,.,.,TGTGCCAGCAGCTTGTACAGGGTAAATCAGCCCCAGCATTTT,CASSLYRVNQPQHF
TRBV5-4,TRBJ2-7,.,.,TGTGCCAGCAGCTTGGAGGGGGGGCATTACGAGCAGTACTTC,CASSLEGGHYEQYF
TRBV29-1,TRBJ2-7,.,.,TGCAGCGTACGTGGGTCCGAGCCGGAGCAGTACTTC,CSVRGSEPEQYF
TRBV4-3,TRBJ1-4,.,.,TGCGCCAGCAGCCAAGAGGGACGGGCCTCGACTAATGAAAAACTGTTTTTT,CASSQEGRASTNEKLFF
TRBV7-9,TRBJ1-1,once,.,TGTGCCAGCAGCCCTCTACAGGGCGCTGAAGCTTTCTTT,CASSPLQGAEAFF
TRBV5-1,TRBJ1-2,.,TRBD1,TGCGCCAGCAGCACCTCCGGGACAGGAAAAGATGGCTACACCTTC,CASSTSGTGKDGYTF
TRBV4-1,TRBJ1-2,.,.,TGCGCCAGCAGCCAGAGTGGGGGTACGAGTGGCTACACCTTC,CASSQSGGTSGYTF
TRBV13,TRBJ1-2,.,.,TGTGCCAGCAGCTCGGGACTGTCCTATGGCTACACCTTC,CASSSGLSYGYTF
TRBV15,TRBJ1-6,.,.,TGTGCCACCAGCAGAGATCGTATCGAGGGACAAAGACGGCGGGGCGAATTTAGAGGCGCCCTCCACTTT,CATSRDRIEGQRRRGEFRGALHF
TRBV27,TRBJ1-1,once,.,TGTGCCAGCAGTTTATCAGGGGGGGGGACTGAAGCTTTCTTT,CASSLSGGGTEAFF
TRBV9,TRBJ2-7,.,.,TGTGCCAGCAGCGTGGGGCCCAAGGGGGCTAGCGGGCCCTACGAGCAGTACTTC,CASSVGPKGASGPYEQYF
TRBV11-2,TRBJ2-5,once,.,TGTGCCAGCAGAATCTCACGGGGGGCGACAGAGACCCAGTACTTC,CASRISRGATETQYF
TRBV4-1,TRBJ1-6,few,TRBD1,TGCGCCAGCAGCCCCTGGCAGGGGGATCTTAATTCACCCCTCCACTTT,CASSPWQGDLNSPLHF
TRBV9,TRBJ1-5,.,.,TGTGCCAGCAGCGCCGGACACCTCAATCAGCCCCAGCATTTT,CASSAGHLNQPQHF
TRBV7-9,TRBJ2-7,.,TRBD1,TGTGCCAGCAGCTCAGGGACAGCCGCCTACGAGCAGTACTTC,CASSSGTAAYEQYF
TRBV9,TRBJ2-7,few,TRBD2,TGTGCCAGCAGCCCCTCGGGGGGGTCGTCCTACGAGCAGTACTTC,CASSPSGGSSYEQYF
TRBV6-6,TRBJ1-3,.,.,TGTGCCAGCACGGGGGTGACAGGAAACACCATATATTTT,CASTGVTGNTIYF
TRBV6-5,TRBJ2-1,.,.,TGTGCCAGCAGTTACTCCGGCGGGGAGTTCTACAATGAGCAGTTCTTC,CASSYSGGEFYNEQFF
TRBV2,TRBJ2-7,once,.,TGTGCCAGCAGTGAGGCCCGGGACGGCTCCTACGAGCAGTACTTC,CASSEARDGSYEQYF
TRBV9,TRBJ1-1,.,TRBD1,TGTGCCAGCAGCGTTGATCCGGGACAGGGCTTGAACACTGAAGCTTTCTTT,CASSVDPGQGLNTEAFF
TRBV2,TRBJ2-3,.,TRBD2,TGTGCCAGCAGTGAAATAGCGGGGAGTACAGATACGCAGTATTTT,CASSEIAGSTDTQYF
TRBV7-9,TRBJ1-4,.,TRBD1,TGTGCCAGCAGCGCCTTGGCAGGGGGCGAACTGTTTTTT,CASSALAGGELFF
TRBV27,TRBJ1-2,once,TRBD1,TGTGCCAGCAGATTGACAGGGGCAGTCTATGGCTACACCTTC,CASRLTGAVYGYTF
TRBV9,TRBJ1-2,.,TRBD1,TGTGCCAGCAGCGTAGCTCCGGGCCCAGGGGGAGACTATGGCTACACCTTC,CASSVAPGPGGDYGYTF
TRBV11-2,TRBJ1-2,.,TRBD1,TGTGCCAGCAGCTTATCAGGGACAGGGGATGGCTACACCTTC,CASSLSGTGDGYTF
TRBV5-1,TRBJ2-3,.,TRBD1,TGCGCCAGCAGCCAATATCCCAACAGGGGAGAGAGGGGAGATACGCAGTATTTT,CASSQYPNRGERGDTQYF
TRBV6-6,TRBJ2-7,.,TRBD2,TGTGCCAGCATGAGAGGAGGGAGGGACCACGAGCAGTACTTC,CASMRGGRDHEQYF
TRBV7-9,TRBJ2-7,.,.,TGTGCCAGCAGCTTAGGAGCAGGGGAATACGAGCAGTACTTC,CASSLGAGEYEQYF
TRBV18,TRBJ2-2,few,.,TGTGCCAGCTCACCACTCGAGGGAAAGAACACCGGGGAGCTGTTTTTT,CASSPLEGKNTGELFF
TRBV9,TRBJ2-1,.,TRBD2,TGTGCCAGCAGCGTTAGCGGGGTCCGACACAATGAGCAGTTCTTC,CASSVSGVRHNEQFF
TRBV15,TRBJ2-2,.,.,TGTGCCACCAGCGAAGACCTGGGCGGGGAGCTGTTTTTT,CATSEDLGGELFF
TRBV27,TRBJ1-2,once,.,TGTGCCAGCAGTCCCCCGGGAAACTATGGCTACACCTTC,CASSPPGNYGYTF
TRBV11-3,TRBJ2-1,.,TRBD2,TGTGCCAGCAGCTCCGGGACTAGCGGGGTTACCTACTCCTACAATGAGCAGTTCTTC,CASSSGTSGVTYSYNEQFF
TRBV6-1,TRBJ2-3,.,.,TGTGCCAGCAGTGAATGGCAGGGGCCAGATACGCAGTATTTT,CASSEWQGPDTQYF
TRBV6-6,TRBJ2-4,.,TRBD1,TGTGCCAGCATGGACAGGGGGCGAGTAAACATTCAGTACTTC,CASMDRGRVNIQYF
TRBV7-9,TRBJ1-2,.,.,TGTGCCAGCAGCTCCAGGGAATGGCGATATGGCTACACCTTC,CASSSREWRYGYTF
TRBV11-2,TRBJ2-7,.,TRBD1,TGTGCCAGCAGCTTAGGGACAGGGGGACGAGAGCAGTACTTC,CASSLGTGGREQYF
TRBV14,TRBJ2-7,.,.,TGTGCCAGCAGCCAAGTCGCAGGGGCCGAGCAGTACTTC,CASSQVAGAEQYF
TRBV6-5,TRBJ1-3,.,.,TGTGCCAGCAAACCAGGGATGGGCTCTGGAAACACCATATATTTT,CASKPGMGSGNTIYF
TRBV2,TRBJ2-3,.,.,TGTGCCGGCCGGGACCCTGGCGGTTCGGATACGCAGTATTTT,CAGRDPGGSDTQYF
TRBV7-9,TRBJ2-2,.,TRBD2,TGTGCCAGCAGCTTGGGGACTAGCCCAGGGGAGCTGTTTTTT,CASSLGTSPGELFF